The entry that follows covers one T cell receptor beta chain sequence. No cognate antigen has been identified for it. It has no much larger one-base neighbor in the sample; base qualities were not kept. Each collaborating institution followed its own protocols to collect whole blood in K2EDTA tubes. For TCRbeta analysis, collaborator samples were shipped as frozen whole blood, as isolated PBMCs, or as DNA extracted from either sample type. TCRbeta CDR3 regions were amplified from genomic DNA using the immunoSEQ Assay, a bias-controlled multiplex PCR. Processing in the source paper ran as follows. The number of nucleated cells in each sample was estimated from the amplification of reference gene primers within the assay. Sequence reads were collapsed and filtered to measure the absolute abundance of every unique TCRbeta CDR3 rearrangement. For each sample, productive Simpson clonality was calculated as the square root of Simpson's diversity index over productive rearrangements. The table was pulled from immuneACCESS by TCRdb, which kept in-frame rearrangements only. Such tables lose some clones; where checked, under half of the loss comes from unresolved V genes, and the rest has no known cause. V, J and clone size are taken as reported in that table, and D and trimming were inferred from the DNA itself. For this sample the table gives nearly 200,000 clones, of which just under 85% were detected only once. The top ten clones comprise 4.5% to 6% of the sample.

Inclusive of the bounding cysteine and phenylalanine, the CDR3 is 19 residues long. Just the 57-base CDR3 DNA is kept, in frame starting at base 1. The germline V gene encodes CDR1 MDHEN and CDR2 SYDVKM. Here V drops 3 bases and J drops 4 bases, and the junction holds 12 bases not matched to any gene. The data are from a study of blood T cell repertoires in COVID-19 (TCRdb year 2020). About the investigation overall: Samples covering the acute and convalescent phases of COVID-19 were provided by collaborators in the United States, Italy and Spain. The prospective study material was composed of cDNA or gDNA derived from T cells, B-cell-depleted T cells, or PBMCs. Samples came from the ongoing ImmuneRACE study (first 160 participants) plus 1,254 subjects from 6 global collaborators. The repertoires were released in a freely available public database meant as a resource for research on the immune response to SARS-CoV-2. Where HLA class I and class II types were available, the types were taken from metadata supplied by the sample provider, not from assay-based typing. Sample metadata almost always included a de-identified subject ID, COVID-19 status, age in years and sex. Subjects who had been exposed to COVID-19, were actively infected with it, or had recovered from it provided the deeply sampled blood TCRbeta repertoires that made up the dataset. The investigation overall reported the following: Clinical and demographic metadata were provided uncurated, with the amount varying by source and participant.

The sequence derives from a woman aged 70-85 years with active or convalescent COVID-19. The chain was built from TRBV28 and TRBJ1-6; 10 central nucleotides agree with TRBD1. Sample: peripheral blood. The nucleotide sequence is TGTGCCAGCAGTTTCCGGGACAGGGGAGTCGGTCGGTATAATTCACCCCTCCACTTT. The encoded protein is CASSFRDRGVGRYNSPLHF.